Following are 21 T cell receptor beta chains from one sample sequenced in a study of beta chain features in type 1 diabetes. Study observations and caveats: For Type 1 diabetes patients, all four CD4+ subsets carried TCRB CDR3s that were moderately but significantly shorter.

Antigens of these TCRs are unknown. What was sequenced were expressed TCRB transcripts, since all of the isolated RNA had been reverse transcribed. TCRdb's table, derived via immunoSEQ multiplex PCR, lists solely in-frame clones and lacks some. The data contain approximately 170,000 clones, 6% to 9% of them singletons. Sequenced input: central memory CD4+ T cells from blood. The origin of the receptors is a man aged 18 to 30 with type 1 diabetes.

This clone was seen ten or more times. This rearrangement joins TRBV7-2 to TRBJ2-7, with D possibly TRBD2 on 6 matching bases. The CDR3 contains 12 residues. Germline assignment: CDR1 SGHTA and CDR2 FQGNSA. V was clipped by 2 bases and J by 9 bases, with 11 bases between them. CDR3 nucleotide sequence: TGTGCCAGCAGCTTACTGCGGGATGGGCAGTACTTC. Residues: CASSLLRDGQYF.

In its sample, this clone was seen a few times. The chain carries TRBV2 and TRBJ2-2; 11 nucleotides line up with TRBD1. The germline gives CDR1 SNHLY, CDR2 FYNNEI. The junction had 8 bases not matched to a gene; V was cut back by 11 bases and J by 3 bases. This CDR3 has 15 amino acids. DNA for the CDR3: TGTGCCGGGAGGACAGGGGGCGGTGACACCGGGGAGCTGTTTTTT. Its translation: CAGRTGGGDTGELFF.

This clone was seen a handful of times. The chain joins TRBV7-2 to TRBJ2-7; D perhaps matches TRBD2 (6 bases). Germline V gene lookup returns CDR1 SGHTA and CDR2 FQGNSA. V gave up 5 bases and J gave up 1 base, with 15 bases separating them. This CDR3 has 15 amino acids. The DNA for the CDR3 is TGTGCCAGCAGCCCGGTAACCGGGGGATCCTACGAGCAGTACTTC. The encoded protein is CASSPVTGGSYEQYF. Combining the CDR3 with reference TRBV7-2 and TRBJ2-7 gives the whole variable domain GAGVSQSPSNKVTEKGKDVELRCDPISGHTALYWYRQSLGQGLEFLIYFQGNSAPDKSGLPSDRFSAERTGGSVSTLTIQRTQQEDSAVYLCASSPVTGGSYEQYFGPGTRLTVT.

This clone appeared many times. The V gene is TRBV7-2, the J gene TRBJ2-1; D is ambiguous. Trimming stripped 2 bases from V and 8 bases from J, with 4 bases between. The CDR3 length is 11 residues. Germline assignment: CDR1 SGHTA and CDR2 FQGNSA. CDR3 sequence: CASSLFYEQFF. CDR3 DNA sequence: TGTGCCAGCAGCTTATTCTATGAGCAGTTCTTC.

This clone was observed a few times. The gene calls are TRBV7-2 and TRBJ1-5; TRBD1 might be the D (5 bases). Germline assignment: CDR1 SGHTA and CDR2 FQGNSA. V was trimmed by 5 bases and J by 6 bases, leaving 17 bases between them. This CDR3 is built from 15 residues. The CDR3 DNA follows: TGTGCCAGCAGCCTGGGGGGGGGATGGGCTCAGCCCCAGCATTTT. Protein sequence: CASSLGGGWAQPQHF.

The CDR3: CASSLENRGQTQYF. CDR3 nucleotides: TGTGCCAGCAGTTTAGAGAACAGGGGGCAGACCCAGTACTTC. This chain connects TRBV6-1 to TRBJ2-5; TRBD1 aligns across 9 bases. Germline-derived CDR1 and CDR2 are MNHNS and SASEGT. This CDR3 has 14 residues. V lost 5 bases to trimming and J lost 6 bases; unmatched junction nucleotides: 7.

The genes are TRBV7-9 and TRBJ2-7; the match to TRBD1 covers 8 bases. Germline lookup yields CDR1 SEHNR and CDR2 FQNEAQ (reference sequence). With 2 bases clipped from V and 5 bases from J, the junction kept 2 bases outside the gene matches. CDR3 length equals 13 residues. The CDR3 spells CASSLPGGNEQYF. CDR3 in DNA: TGTGCCAGCAGCTTACCAGGGGGCAACGAGCAGTACTTC.

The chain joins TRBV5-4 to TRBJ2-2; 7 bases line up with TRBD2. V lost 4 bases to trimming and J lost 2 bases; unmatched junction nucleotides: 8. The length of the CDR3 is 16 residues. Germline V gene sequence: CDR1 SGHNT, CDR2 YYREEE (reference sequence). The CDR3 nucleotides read TGTGCCAGCAGCCCACCGGGACTATATAACACCGGGGAGCTGTTTTTT. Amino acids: CASSPPGLYNTGELFF.

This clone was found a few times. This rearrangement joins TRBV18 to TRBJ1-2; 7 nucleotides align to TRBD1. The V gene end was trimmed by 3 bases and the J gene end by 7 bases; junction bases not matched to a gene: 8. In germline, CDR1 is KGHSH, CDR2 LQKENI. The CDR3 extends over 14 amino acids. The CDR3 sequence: CASSPTGTEGGYTF. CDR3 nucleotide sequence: TGTGCCAGCTCACCGACCGGGACAGAGGGTGGCTACACCTTC.

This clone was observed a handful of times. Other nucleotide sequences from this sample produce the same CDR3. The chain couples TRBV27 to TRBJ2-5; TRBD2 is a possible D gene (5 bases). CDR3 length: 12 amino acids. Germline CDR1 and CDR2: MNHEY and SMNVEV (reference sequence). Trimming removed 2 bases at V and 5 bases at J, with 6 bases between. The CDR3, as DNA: TGTGCCAGCAGTTTAACGGGGGAGACCCAGTACTTC. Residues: CASSLTGETQYF.

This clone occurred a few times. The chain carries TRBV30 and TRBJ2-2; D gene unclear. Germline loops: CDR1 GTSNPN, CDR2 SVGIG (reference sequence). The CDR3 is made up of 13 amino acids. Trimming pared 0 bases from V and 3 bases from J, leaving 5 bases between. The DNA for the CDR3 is TGTGCCTGGAGTGTACGGTACACCGGGGAGCTGTTTTTT. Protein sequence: CAWSVRYTGELFF.

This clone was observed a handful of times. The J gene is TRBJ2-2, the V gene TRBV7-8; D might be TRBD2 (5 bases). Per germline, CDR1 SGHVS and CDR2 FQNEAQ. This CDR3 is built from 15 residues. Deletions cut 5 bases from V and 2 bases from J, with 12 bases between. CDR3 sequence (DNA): TGTGCCAGCAGCCCCGGGGTAACCAACACCGGGGAGCTGTTTTTT. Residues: CASSPGVTNTGELFF.

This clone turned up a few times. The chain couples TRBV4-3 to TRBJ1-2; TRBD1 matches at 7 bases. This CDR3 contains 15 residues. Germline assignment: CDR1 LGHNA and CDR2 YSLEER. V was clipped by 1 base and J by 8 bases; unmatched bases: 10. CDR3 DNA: TGCGCCAGCAGCCAAGTAACTACAGGGGAAAAAGGCTACACCTTC. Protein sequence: CASSQVTTGEKGYTF.

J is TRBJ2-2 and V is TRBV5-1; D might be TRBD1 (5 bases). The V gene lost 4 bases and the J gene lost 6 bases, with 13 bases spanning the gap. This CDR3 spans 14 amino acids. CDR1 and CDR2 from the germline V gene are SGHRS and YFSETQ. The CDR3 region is CASSEPQGPGELFF. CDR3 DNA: TGCGCCAGCAGCGAGCCGCAGGGCCCCGGGGAGCTGTTTTTT.

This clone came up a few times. The CDR3, as DNA: TGTGCCAGCAGTTACTACCGGGACAGCCCGCCCCAGCATTTT. This translates into CASSYYRDSPPQHF. The chain couples TRBV6-5 to TRBJ1-5, with TRBD1 matching over 7 bases. Trimming removed 1 base from V and 9 bases from J; junction bases left unmatched: 6. Germline assignment: CDR1 MNHEY and CDR2 SVGAGI. The CDR3 is made up of 14 amino acids.

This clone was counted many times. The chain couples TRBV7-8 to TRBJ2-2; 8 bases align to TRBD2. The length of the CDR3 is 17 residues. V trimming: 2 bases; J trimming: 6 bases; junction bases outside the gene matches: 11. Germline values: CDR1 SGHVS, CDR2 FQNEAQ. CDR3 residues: CASSLLRGGLVAGELFF. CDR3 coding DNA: TGTGCCAGCAGCTTATTACGGGGGGGCCTCGTAGCCGGGGAGCTGTTTTTT.

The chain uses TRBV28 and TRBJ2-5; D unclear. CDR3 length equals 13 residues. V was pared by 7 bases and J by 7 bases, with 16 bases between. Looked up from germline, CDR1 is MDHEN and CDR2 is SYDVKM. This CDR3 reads CASTRPILGTQYF. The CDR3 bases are TGTGCCAGCACGAGGCCGATTTTAGGGACCCAGTACTTC.

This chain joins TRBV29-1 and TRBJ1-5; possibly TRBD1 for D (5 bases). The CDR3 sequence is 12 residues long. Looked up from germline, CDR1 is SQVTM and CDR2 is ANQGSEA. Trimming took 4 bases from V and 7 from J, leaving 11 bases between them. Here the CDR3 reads CSVGDSEQPQHF. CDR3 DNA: TGCAGCGTTGGTGACAGCGAACAGCCCCAGCATTTT.

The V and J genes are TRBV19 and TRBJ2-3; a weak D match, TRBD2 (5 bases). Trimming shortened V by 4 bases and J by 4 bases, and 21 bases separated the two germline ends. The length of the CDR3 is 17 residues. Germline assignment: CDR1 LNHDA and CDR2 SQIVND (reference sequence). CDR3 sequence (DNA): TGTGCCAGTAGTAGTAGGAGGTGGACTCGATACGCAGATACGCAGTATTTT. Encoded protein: CASSSRRWTRYADTQYF.

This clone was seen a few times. The CDR3 protein is CASMGSRGQETQYF. CDR3 nucleotide sequence: TGTGCCAGCATGGGGTCGCGGGGGCAAGAGACCCAGTACTTC. V usage is TRBV2 and J usage is TRBJ2-5, with 7 positions matching TRBD2. The V segment lost 7 bases and the J segment 2 bases; nucleotides outside the gene matches: 7. CDR3 length equals 14 residues. Germline values: CDR1 SNHLY, CDR2 FYNNEI.

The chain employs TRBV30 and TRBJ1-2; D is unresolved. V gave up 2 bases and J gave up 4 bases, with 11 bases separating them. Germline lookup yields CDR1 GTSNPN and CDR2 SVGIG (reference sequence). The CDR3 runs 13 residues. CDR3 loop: CAWSRPDSYGYTF. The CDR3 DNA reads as TGTGCCTGGAGTCGCCCCGACTCCTATGGCTACACCTTC.